This T cell receptor (beta chain) was captured by sequencing in a study of T-cell memory formation after mild COVID-19 (TCRdb year 2021). Some background on the complete study: TCR sequence clusters from the two donors were found to be largely donor specific. In two donors, T-cell clones that expanded and contracted after mild COVID-19 were followed by sequencing TCRalpha and TCRbeta repertoires longitudinally. The cohort comprised two young, previously healthy adult volunteers, one female and one male. Overall study outcomes, separate from this receptor: Balanced CD4/CD8 phenotypes were observed for clones contracting from day 15 to 85, whereas a bias towards CD4+ was observed for a second wave of clones expanding from day 15 to 37. Some responding clones were detected in pre-infection memory, which suggested that pre-existing cross-reactive memory T cells had joined the SARS-CoV-2 response. Only two mild cases were covered in the study, and larger cohorts including severe cases with pre-infection samples were considered necessary. Contracting CD4+ clones were found mainly in CM and EM memory subsets, while CD8+ clones were enriched in EMRA. SARS-CoV-2 specificity was not confirmed for the second-wave clones peaking on day 37.

A single count supports this clonotype. No antigen is known for it. Within one base of it there is no much larger clone, and no base qualities were kept. One read alone is weak evidence. TCRdb lists the instrument as Illumina NovaSeq 6000. TCRalpha and TCRbeta cDNA libraries were constructed by 5'RACE with constant-segment primers, with sample barcodes and unique molecular identifiers being introduced. RNA was extracted from every sample with Trizol reagent. Amplification of the libraries took two PCR steps, and the second step added a second sample barcode plus Illumina TruSeq adapters. The libraries were sequenced on an Illumina NovaSeq using 2 x 150 bp paired-end reads. The authors' analysis ran thus. With migec v1.2.7, reads were demultiplexed and then collapsed into UMI-guided consensus sequences. Using mixcr v2.1.11, UMI consensuses were aligned to TRA and TRB V and J templates and then assembled into clonotypes. Expanded or contracted clonotypes were those called significant by both edgeR and NoisET, with noise models trained on biological replicates. For edgeR calls, the thresholds were a false discovery rate-adjusted p below 0.01 and a log2 fold-change of 1. As an exploratory analysis of dynamics, PCA with hierarchical clustering was applied to max-normalized trajectories of the 1000 most abundant clonotypes. The CD4 or CD8 phenotype of responding clones was assigned using the separately sequenced CD4+ and CD8+ repertoires. TCRdb trimmed public reads at Q25 via fastp, called clones via MiXCR and kept in-frame beta chains. One record per CDR3 amino acid sequence lists the most common genes and DNA. The V and J calls and clone size are TCRdb's, not the authors'. For this sample the table gives 35,000 to 55,000 distinct CDR3 sequences, of which 7.5% to 10% were detected only once. The top ten hold about 10% of the sample.

Reading from cysteine to phenylalanine, the CDR3 counts 16 amino acids. Only CDR3 DNA is held: 48 bases, read in frame from base 1. As encoded in the germline V gene (reference sequence), CDR1 is SGHKS while CDR2 is YYEKEE. Between the V and J ends, shortened by 1 base and 4 bases respectively, the junction contains 15 bases. Ficoll-Paque density gradient centrifugation was the method used to isolate PBMCs. The sequence was obtained from an adult woman who had mild COVID-19 (a few samples of this study predate the infection). The sample titles of this study are shuffled in the database, so cell type and time point are left out; the donor was told from shared clones. In this chain, TRBV5-5 is recombined with TRBJ1-3, and TRBD1 may be the D gene, going by 6 matching bases. Sequencing was carried out using PBMCs or a T cell subset sorted from them (not recorded which). Here is the DNA: TGTGCCAGCAGCTTGAATCAGGGGTTATCCGGAAACACCATATATTTT. This is translated as CASSLNQGLSGNTIYF. Reference TRBV5-5 and TRBJ1-3 proteins supply the regions before and after the CDR3; the full variable domain is: DAGVTQSPTHLIKTRGQQVTLRCSPISGHKSVSWYQQVLGQGPQFIFQYYEKEERGRGNFPDRFSARQFPNYSSELNVNALLLGDSALYLCASSLNQGLSGNTIYFGEGSWLTVV.